In its sample, the clone carrying this TCR beta chain was seen many times. The antigen remains undetermined. The ends were cut back, 1 base at V and 2 bases at J, with 9 bases in the middle. CDR3 length equals 15 residues. This sample stems from a study of T cells after yellow fever vaccination. Notes on the study in general: The CD4 and CD8 compartments had a small share of their clonotypes in common.

From the 5' RACE reads, TCRdb called clonotypes with MiXCR, one entry per CDR3 protein. Of around 140,000 distinct CDR3 sequences in the sample, roughly 6.7% are singletons; the top ten hold approximately 0.64%. The sequences come from CD4+ T cells sorted from PBMCs, collected 10 days after the yellow fever booster vaccination. The clonotype originates from a man under 40 who received the YFV17D yellow fever vaccine. The chain has TRBV12-3 or TRBV12-4 and TRBJ1-5; D gene ambiguous. CDR3: CASSLGADGNQPQHF. The CDR3 DNA sequence: TGTGCCAGCAGTTTAGGGGCGGATGGCAATCAGCCCCAGCATTTT.